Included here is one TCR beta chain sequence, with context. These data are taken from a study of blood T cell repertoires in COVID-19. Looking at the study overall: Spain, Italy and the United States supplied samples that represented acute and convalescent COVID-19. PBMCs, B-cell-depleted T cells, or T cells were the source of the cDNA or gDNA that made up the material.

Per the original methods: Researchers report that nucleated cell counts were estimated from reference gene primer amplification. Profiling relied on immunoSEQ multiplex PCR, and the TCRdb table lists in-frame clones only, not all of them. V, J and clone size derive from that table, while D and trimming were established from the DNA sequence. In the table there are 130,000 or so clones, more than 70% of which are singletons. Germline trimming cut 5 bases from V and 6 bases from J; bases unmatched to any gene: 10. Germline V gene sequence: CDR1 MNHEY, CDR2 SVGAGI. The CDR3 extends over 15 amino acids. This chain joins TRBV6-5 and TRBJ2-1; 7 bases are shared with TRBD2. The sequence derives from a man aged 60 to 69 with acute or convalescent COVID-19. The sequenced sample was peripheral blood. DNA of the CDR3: TGTGCCAGCAGTCCCCCGGCGGGAGTCTCCAATGAGCAGTTCTTC. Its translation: CASSPPAGVSNEQFF.